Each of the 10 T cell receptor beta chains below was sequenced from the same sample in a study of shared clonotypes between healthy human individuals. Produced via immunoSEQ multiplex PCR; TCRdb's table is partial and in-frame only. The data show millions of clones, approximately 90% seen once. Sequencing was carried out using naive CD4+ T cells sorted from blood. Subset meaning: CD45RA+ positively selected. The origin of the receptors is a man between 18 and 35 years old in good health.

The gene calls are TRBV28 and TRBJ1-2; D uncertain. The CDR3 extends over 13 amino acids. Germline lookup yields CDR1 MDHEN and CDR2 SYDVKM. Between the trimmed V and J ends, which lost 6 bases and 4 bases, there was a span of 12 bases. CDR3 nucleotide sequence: TGTGCCAGCAGCCCTGACACCAGCTATGGCTACACCTTC. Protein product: CASSPDTSYGYTF.

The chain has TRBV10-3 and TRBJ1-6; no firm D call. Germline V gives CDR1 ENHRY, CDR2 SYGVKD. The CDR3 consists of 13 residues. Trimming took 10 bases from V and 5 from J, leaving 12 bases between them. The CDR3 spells CATKEQNNSPLHF. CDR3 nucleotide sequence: TGTGCCACCAAGGAGCAGAATAATTCACCCCTCCACTTT.

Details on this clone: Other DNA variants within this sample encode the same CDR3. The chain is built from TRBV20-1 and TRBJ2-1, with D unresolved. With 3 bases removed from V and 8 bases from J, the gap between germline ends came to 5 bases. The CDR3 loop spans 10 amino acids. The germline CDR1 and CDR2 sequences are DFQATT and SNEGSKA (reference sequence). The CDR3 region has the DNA TGCAGTGCTAGCCAGGATGAGCAGTTCTTC. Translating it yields CSASQDEQFF.

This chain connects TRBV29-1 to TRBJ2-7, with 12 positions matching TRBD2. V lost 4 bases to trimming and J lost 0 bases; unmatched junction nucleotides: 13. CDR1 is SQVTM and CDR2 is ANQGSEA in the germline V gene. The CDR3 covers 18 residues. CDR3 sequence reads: CSVVTSGRKGGSSYEQYF. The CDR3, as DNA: TGCAGCGTTGTGACTAGCGGGAGAAAGGGGGGGAGCTCCTACGAGCAGTACTTC.

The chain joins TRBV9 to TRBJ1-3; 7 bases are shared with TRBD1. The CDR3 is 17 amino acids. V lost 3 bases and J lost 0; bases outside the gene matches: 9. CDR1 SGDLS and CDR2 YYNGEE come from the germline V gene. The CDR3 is CASSAHRDRFSGNTIYF. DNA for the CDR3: TGTGCCAGCAGCGCCCACCGGGACAGATTCTCTGGAAACACCATATATTTT.

CDR3 coding DNA: TGTGCCTGGAGTGTTGGCAGCCACTATGGCTACACCTTC. This gives the protein CAWSVGSHYGYTF. The chain uses TRBV30 and TRBJ1-2; no clear D. V was cut by 0 bases and J by 3 bases, with 8 bases left in between. CDR1 and CDR2 (germline): GTSNPN, SVGIG (reference sequence). This CDR3 contains 13 residues.

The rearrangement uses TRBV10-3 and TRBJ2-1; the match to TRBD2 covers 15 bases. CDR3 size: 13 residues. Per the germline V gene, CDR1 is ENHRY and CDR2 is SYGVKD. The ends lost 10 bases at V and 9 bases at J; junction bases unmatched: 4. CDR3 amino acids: CATGLAGGTEQFF. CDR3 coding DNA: TGTGCCACCGGACTAGCGGGAGGGACTGAGCAGTTCTTC.

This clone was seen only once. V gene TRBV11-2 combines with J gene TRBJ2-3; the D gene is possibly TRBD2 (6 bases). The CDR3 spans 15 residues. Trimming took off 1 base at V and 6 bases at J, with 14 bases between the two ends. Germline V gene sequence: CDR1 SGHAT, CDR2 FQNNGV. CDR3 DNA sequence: TGTGCCAGCAGCTTAGTTGGGACTGGCCCGGATACGCAGTATTTT. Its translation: CASSLVGTGPDTQYF. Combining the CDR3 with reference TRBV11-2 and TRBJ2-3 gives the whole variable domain EAGVAQSPRYKIIEKRQSVAFWCNPISGHATLYWYQQILGQGPKLLIQFQNNGVVDDSQLPKDRFSAERLKGVDSTLKIQPAKLEDSAVYLCASSLVGTGPDTQYFGPGTRLTVL.

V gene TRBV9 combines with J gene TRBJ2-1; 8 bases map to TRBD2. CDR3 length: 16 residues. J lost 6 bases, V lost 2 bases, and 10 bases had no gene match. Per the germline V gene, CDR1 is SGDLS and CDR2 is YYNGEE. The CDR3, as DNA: TGTGCCAGCAGCGTCCGGGGGGGCCTCCCCCCCAATGAGCAGTTCTTC. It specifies CASSVRGGLPPNEQFF. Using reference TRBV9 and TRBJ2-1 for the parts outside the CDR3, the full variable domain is DSGVTQTPKHLITATGQRVTLRCSPRSGDLSVYWYQQSLDQGLQFLIQYYNGEERAKGNILERFSAQQFPDLHSELNLSSLELGDSALYFCASSVRGGLPPNEQFFGPGTRLTVL.

CDR3 sequence: CASSLNRGGEQFF. The CDR3 region has the DNA TGTGCCAGCAGCTTGAACAGGGGCGGTGAGCAGTTCTTC. V and J are TRBV11-2 and TRBJ2-1, with 7 nucleotides matching TRBD1. J lost 9 bases, V lost 3 bases, and 5 bases had no gene match. Germline CDR1 SGHAT, CDR2 FQNNGV. The CDR3 is 13 amino acids.